Many counts were recorded for the clone carrying this TCR beta chain. Given a much more abundant clone one base away, this may be a read error. This record comes from a study of identical twins. Using its own MiXCR run on the 5' RACE reads, TCRdb lists one record per CDR3 protein. The sample yields 350,000 to 500,000 distinct CDR3 sequences, around a sixth seen once. CDR3 length: 11 residues. The germline gives CDR1 SGHTA, CDR2 FQGNSA. Trimming pared 3 bases from V and 3 bases from J, leaving 3 bases between. The sequence was obtained from a man between 45 and 60 years old in good health. Sequencing was performed on naive T cells sorted from blood. The genes are TRBV7-2 and TRBJ2-7, with D unresolved. CDR3 nucleotides: TGTGCCAGCAGCTTGATCTACGAGCAGTACTTC. Residues: CASSLIYEQYF.